This TCR beta chain was sequenced for a study of OX40 agonist ivuxolimab in advanced cancers. Study summary: One hepatocellular carcinoma and two cutaneous melanoma patients partially responded.

Generated by immunoSEQ multiplex PCR, the TCRdb table keeps only in-frame clones and is missing some. The profile shows 57,000 or so clones, about 88% of them singletons. The CDR3 is 18 amino acids. Trimming shortened V by 1 base and J by 0 bases, and 16 bases separated the two germline ends. In germline, CDR1 is MGHRA, CDR2 YSYEKL. Findings and caveats of the study: The specificity for antigen of the expanded peripheral T cells was not determined.

Worth noting for this clone: Antigen: not known.

This chain connects TRBV4-1 to TRBJ1-3; D unclear. This sample comprised CD4+ or CD8+ T cells sorted from blood, obtained in a trial of the OX40 agonist ivuxolimab. This sequence originates from an adult with an advanced solid tumor such as melanoma, head and neck, liver or kidney cancer. The CDR3 sequence is CASSQVFSVKHSGNTIYF. The CDR3 nucleotides are TGCGCCAGCAGCCAAGTGTTCTCGGTCAAGCACTCTGGAAACACCATATATTTT.